Listed below are T cell receptor beta chains from one sample, sequenced in a study of shared clonotypes between healthy human individuals. This table comes from immunoSEQ multiplex PCR, and its TCRdb copy is limited to in-frame clones, with some not included. The table shows 2 million to 3 million clones, with over 85% occurring only once. Sequenced material: naive CD4+ T cells from PBMCs. The receptors were gathered from a man between 18 and 35 years old in good health. Some clones in this sample may be carry-over from other donors' samples. Both conserved end residues are part of each CDR3. Each record gives: CDR3 protein, CDR3 length, D gene, clone size, V gene, J gene. D genes are given only for firm matches. Size tells how often a clone was seen (once, few, many) or the class of an expanded clone, and some rows leave it out.

CDR3 protein: CASSPQQSTGELFF
CDR3 length: 14
D gene: NA
clone size: NA
V gene: TRBV18
J gene: TRBJ2-2

CDR3 protein: CASSPASGGLAYEQYF
CDR3 length: 16
D gene: NA
clone size: NA
V gene: TRBV5-1
J gene: TRBJ2-7

CDR3 protein: CASSWDRNTEAFF
CDR3 length: 13
D gene: NA
clone size: NA
V gene: TRBV5-6
J gene: TRBJ1-1

CDR3 protein: CASSSRVDEQFF
CDR3 length: 12
D gene: NA
clone size: NA
V gene: TRBV28
J gene: TRBJ2-1

CDR3 protein: CASSLVTAGAISYNEQFF
CDR3 length: 18
D gene: NA
clone size: few
V gene: TRBV13
J gene: TRBJ2-1

CDR3 protein: CASRPPRSAGGGVEFF
CDR3 length: 16
D gene: TRBD2
clone size: NA
V gene: TRBV27
J gene: TRBJ2-1

CDR3 protein: CASSRLAGVGNEQFF
CDR3 length: 15
D gene: TRBD2
clone size: NA
V gene: TRBV4-2
J gene: TRBJ2-1

CDR3 protein: CASSVRALLSTDTQYF
CDR3 length: 16
D gene: NA
clone size: NA
V gene: TRBV9
J gene: TRBJ2-3

CDR3 protein: CASSSPGTKNEQYF
CDR3 length: 14
D gene: TRBD2
clone size: NA
V gene: TRBV13
J gene: TRBJ2-7

CDR3 protein: CSARPQVGDTF
CDR3 length: 11
D gene: NA
clone size: NA
V gene: TRBV20-1
J gene: TRBJ1-2

CDR3 protein: CASSIEGRIGYTF
CDR3 length: 13
D gene: NA
clone size: once
V gene: TRBV19
J gene: TRBJ1-2

CDR3 protein: CASSEQGVPEAFF
CDR3 length: 13
D gene: TRBD1
clone size: NA
V gene: TRBV28
J gene: TRBJ1-1

CDR3 protein: CASSSEGRGSNQPQHF
CDR3 length: 16
D gene: NA
clone size: few
V gene: TRBV28
J gene: TRBJ1-5

CDR3 protein: CASTGQPMNTEAFF
CDR3 length: 14
D gene: TRBD1
clone size: NA
V gene: TRBV5-6
J gene: TRBJ1-1

CDR3 protein: CASSLEAGHNEQFF
CDR3 length: 14
D gene: NA
clone size: NA
V gene: TRBV5-1
J gene: TRBJ2-1

CDR3 protein: CASSAGELGPYNEQFF
CDR3 length: 16
D gene: NA
clone size: NA
V gene: TRBV2
J gene: TRBJ2-1

CDR3 protein: CASTGRTLGIYEQYF
CDR3 length: 15
D gene: NA
clone size: NA
V gene: TRBV5-6
J gene: TRBJ2-7

CDR3 protein: CASSLGIGGQNIQYF
CDR3 length: 15
D gene: NA
clone size: NA
V gene: TRBV7-2
J gene: TRBJ2-4

CDR3 protein: CASSSGLAGGAQYF
CDR3 length: 14
D gene: TRBD2
clone size: once
V gene: TRBV7-6
J gene: TRBJ2-7

CDR3 protein: CASSSGLSQPQHF
CDR3 length: 13
D gene: NA
clone size: NA
V gene: TRBV18
J gene: TRBJ1-5

CDR3 protein: CASSSGTYFYNEQFF
CDR3 length: 15
D gene: NA
clone size: NA
V gene: TRBV7-2
J gene: TRBJ2-1

CDR3 protein: CASTPNAVETQYF
CDR3 length: 13
D gene: NA
clone size: NA
V gene: TRBV19
J gene: TRBJ2-5

CDR3 protein: CASSPTHVSYNEQFF
CDR3 length: 15
D gene: NA
clone size: once
V gene: TRBV28
J gene: TRBJ2-1

CDR3 protein: CASSPAGGRTDTQYF
CDR3 length: 15
D gene: TRBD2
clone size: NA
V gene: TRBV28
J gene: TRBJ2-3

CDR3 protein: CATLAGSPNEQFF
CDR3 length: 13
D gene: TRBD2
clone size: NA
V gene: TRBV10-3
J gene: TRBJ2-1

CDR3 protein: CASSPAPGARGNTIYF
CDR3 length: 16
D gene: NA
clone size: NA
V gene: TRBV5-1
J gene: TRBJ1-3

CDR3 protein: CASRLTGGNEQFF
CDR3 length: 13
D gene: TRBD1
clone size: NA
V gene: TRBV11-1
J gene: TRBJ2-1

CDR3 protein: CASSPTWTSGQETQYF
CDR3 length: 16
D gene: TRBD2
clone size: NA
V gene: TRBV4-1
J gene: TRBJ2-5

CDR3 protein: CAWSGAGRAFF
CDR3 length: 11
D gene: NA
clone size: few
V gene: TRBV30
J gene: TRBJ1-1

CDR3 protein: CASSLSGSPWETQYF
CDR3 length: 15
D gene: NA
clone size: NA
V gene: TRBV28
J gene: TRBJ2-5

CDR3 protein: CSVERGADDEQYF
CDR3 length: 13
D gene: TRBD2
clone size: NA
V gene: TRBV29-1
J gene: TRBJ2-7

CDR3 protein: CASSEQGSPLHF
CDR3 length: 12
D gene: NA
clone size: NA
V gene: TRBV7-9
J gene: TRBJ1-6

CDR3 protein: CASSLVGRISTDTQYF
CDR3 length: 16
D gene: NA
clone size: NA
V gene: TRBV11-2
J gene: TRBJ2-3

CDR3 protein: CARQETQYF
CDR3 length: 9
D gene: NA
clone size: once
V gene: TRBV27
J gene: TRBJ2-5

CDR3 protein: CASSLSGLFSGNTIYF
CDR3 length: 16
D gene: NA
clone size: NA
V gene: TRBV5-5
J gene: TRBJ1-3

CDR3 protein: CASSPRGGAAYEQYF
CDR3 length: 15
D gene: TRBD2
clone size: NA
V gene: TRBV6-6
J gene: TRBJ2-7

CDR3 protein: CASRPQPYNEQFF
CDR3 length: 13
D gene: NA
clone size: NA
V gene: TRBV28
J gene: TRBJ2-1

CDR3 protein: CASKGRGTYGEQYF
CDR3 length: 14
D gene: NA
clone size: NA
V gene: TRBV19
J gene: TRBJ2-7

CDR3 protein: CASSRDWTGRSEKLFF
CDR3 length: 16
D gene: TRBD1
clone size: NA
V gene: TRBV9
J gene: TRBJ1-4

CDR3 protein: CAISEGQVSSYEQYF
CDR3 length: 15
D gene: TRBD1
clone size: NA
V gene: TRBV10-3
J gene: TRBJ2-7

CDR3 protein: CSVDVGNTGELFF
CDR3 length: 13
D gene: NA
clone size: NA
V gene: TRBV29-1
J gene: TRBJ2-2

CDR3 protein: CASSSLGRSMQNTEAFF
CDR3 length: 17
D gene: NA
clone size: NA
V gene: TRBV5-4
J gene: TRBJ1-1

CDR3 protein: CASSLVGSRETQYF
CDR3 length: 14
D gene: NA
clone size: once
V gene: TRBV7-2
J gene: TRBJ2-5

CDR3 protein: CASSYRGQRFTDTQYF
CDR3 length: 16
D gene: TRBD1
clone size: NA
V gene: TRBV6-5
J gene: TRBJ2-3

CDR3 protein: CASSRGRVGYTF
CDR3 length: 12
D gene: NA
clone size: few
V gene: TRBV14
J gene: TRBJ1-2

CDR3 protein: CAISENQGAPAYEQYF
CDR3 length: 16
D gene: TRBD1
clone size: NA
V gene: TRBV10-3
J gene: TRBJ2-7

CDR3 protein: CASRNKGQENEKLFF
CDR3 length: 15
D gene: NA
clone size: NA
V gene: TRBV6-1
J gene: TRBJ1-4

CDR3 protein: CASSLMGEKGETQYF
CDR3 length: 15
D gene: NA
clone size: few
V gene: TRBV7-2
J gene: TRBJ2-5

CDR3 protein: CASSQGTSGEQYF
CDR3 length: 13
D gene: TRBD2
clone size: NA
V gene: TRBV7-2
J gene: TRBJ2-7

CDR3 protein: CASSSRKTGIHDTQYF
CDR3 length: 16
D gene: NA
clone size: NA
V gene: TRBV5-1
J gene: TRBJ2-3

CDR3 protein: CASSLKPFVRTPSTDTQYF
CDR3 length: 19
D gene: NA
clone size: NA
V gene: TRBV7-2
J gene: TRBJ2-3

CDR3 protein: CASSLRRGAGNEKLFF
CDR3 length: 16
D gene: NA
clone size: NA
V gene: TRBV28
J gene: TRBJ1-4

CDR3 protein: CASSSSQTGYNEQFF
CDR3 length: 15
D gene: NA
clone size: NA
V gene: TRBV11-2
J gene: TRBJ2-1

CDR3 protein: CATSSPDHYGYTF
CDR3 length: 13
D gene: NA
clone size: once
V gene: TRBV15
J gene: TRBJ1-2

CDR3 protein: CASSLEGSQPQHF
CDR3 length: 13
D gene: NA
clone size: NA
V gene: TRBV5-5
J gene: TRBJ1-5

CDR3 protein: CASSSANTGELFF
CDR3 length: 13
D gene: NA
clone size: NA
V gene: TRBV28
J gene: TRBJ2-2

CDR3 protein: CASSLAGGPITHNEQFF
CDR3 length: 17
D gene: TRBD2
clone size: NA
V gene: TRBV28
J gene: TRBJ2-1